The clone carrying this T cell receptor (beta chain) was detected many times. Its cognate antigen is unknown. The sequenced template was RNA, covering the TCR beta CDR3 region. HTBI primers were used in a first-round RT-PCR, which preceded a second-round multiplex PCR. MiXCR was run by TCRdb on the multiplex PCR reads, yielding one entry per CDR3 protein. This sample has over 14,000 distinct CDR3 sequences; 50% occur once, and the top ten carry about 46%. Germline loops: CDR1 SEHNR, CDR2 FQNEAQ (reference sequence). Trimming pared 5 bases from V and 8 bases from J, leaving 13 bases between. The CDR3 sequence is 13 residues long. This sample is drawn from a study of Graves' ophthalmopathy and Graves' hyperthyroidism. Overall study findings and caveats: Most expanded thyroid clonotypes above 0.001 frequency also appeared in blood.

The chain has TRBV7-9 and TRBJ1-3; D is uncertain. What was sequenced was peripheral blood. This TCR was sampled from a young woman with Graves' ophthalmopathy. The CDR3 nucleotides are TGTGCCAGCAGCCAGCTTGGGGTACACACCATATATTTT. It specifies CASSQLGVHTIYF.